The 18 T cell receptor beta chains below come from one sample, sequenced in a study of siplizumab effects on memory and regulatory T cells. Generated by immunoSEQ multiplex PCR, the TCRdb table keeps only in-frame clones and is missing some. The sample lists tens of thousands of clones; 85% to 95% were seen once. Sequencing was carried out using CD8+ T cells sorted from blood. The receptors were sampled from a human donor in good health.

A word on this clone: This CDR3 is also generated by other DNA sequences in the sample. This chain joins TRBV9 and TRBJ2-3; D unresolved. The CDR3 totals 13 residues. V lost 0 bases and J lost 1, with 3 bases in between. Germline V gene data show CDR1 as SGDLS and CDR2 as YYNGEE. The CDR3 DNA is TGTGCCAGCAGCGTAGGGGGCACAGATACGCAGTATTTT. Amino acids: CASSVGGTDTQYF.

This clone has only one observation. This chain uses TRBV27 with TRBJ2-1; 10 nucleotides align to TRBD2. V lost 8 bases to trimming and J lost 3 bases; unmatched junction nucleotides: 1. The V gene's germline CDR1 is MNHEY and CDR2 SMNVEV (reference sequence). The CDR3 runs 13 residues. This CDR3 reads CASGTSDYNEQFF. In DNA form, the CDR3 reads TGTGCCAGCGGGACTAGCGACTACAATGAGCAGTTCTTC.

Written as DNA, the CDR3 is TGTGCCAGCAGTACCGAGAACAGGGGCACAGATACGCAGTATTTT. It encodes CASSTENRGTDTQYF. The V gene is TRBV6-1, the J gene TRBJ2-3, with a possible D match to TRBD1 (6 bases). V lost 5 bases and J lost 1, with 13 bases in between. The CDR3 sequence is 15 residues long. Germline CDR1 and CDR2: MNHNS and SASEGT.

This rearrangement joins TRBV29-1 to TRBJ2-7; perhaps TRBD1 as D (6 bases). Per the germline V gene, CDR1 is SQVTM and CDR2 is ANQGSEA. The V gene lost 6 bases and the J gene lost 0 bases, with 12 bases spanning the gap. The CDR3 is made up of 13 amino acids. The CDR3 coding sequence is TGCAGCGTCCGGACAGACCACTCCTACGAGCAGTACTTC. Protein product: CSVRTDHSYEQYF.

The chain joins TRBV12-5 to TRBJ2-7, with 7 bases lining up with TRBD2. V dropped 7 bases and J dropped 5; count of bases not matched to a gene: 11. The CDR3 covers 14 residues. Germline V gene lookup returns CDR1 LGHNT and CDR2 FRNRAP. The CDR3 DNA reads as TGTGCTAGTGTAGTAGGGAGGGCCATCAACGAGCAGTACTTC. Amino acids: CASVVGRAINEQYF.

Comments on this clone: The junction departs from the called germline gene at one end, perhaps through a read error. The chain links TRBV7-7 to TRBJ1-1, with 8 bases that match TRBD1. This CDR3 spans 15 amino acids. Germline V lookup: CDR1 SSHAT, CDR2 FNYEAQ (reference sequence). As DNA, the CDR3 is TGTGCTAGCAGCCTTTGGACAGGGACGAGCGCTGAAGCTTTCTTT. This gives the protein CASSLWTGTSAEAFF.

The rearrangement joins TRBV18 to TRBJ1-1, with a weak D call TRBD1 (6 bases). Germline V gene sequence: CDR1 KGHSH, CDR2 LQKENI. The CDR3 runs to 14 residues. Trimming shortened V by 4 bases and J by 1 base, and 10 bases separated the two germline ends. CDR3: CASSHATGNTEAFF. The CDR3 DNA sequence: TGTGCCAGCTCACACGCGACAGGGAACACTGAAGCTTTCTTT.

This sequence joins TRBV4-1 and TRBJ2-1; 7 bases are shared with TRBD1. V was clipped by 7 bases and J by 3 bases; unmatched bases: 9. Germline assignment: CDR1 MGHRA and CDR2 YSYEKL. The CDR3 covers 15 residues. The CDR3 reads CASTPHRGDYNEQFF. DNA of the CDR3: TGCGCCAGCACCCCGCACAGGGGTGACTACAATGAGCAGTTCTTC.

V usage is TRBV12-5 and J usage is TRBJ2-4, with D uncertain. V dropped 5 bases and J dropped 1 base, with 6 bases sitting between them. CDR1 is LGHNT and CDR2 is FRNRAP in the germline V gene. The CDR3 has 13 amino acids. The CDR3 region has the DNA TGTGCTAGTGGTGAAGGGGCCAAAAACATTCAGTACTTC. Protein: CASGEGAKNIQYF.

This chain joins TRBV7-2 and TRBJ2-3; TRBD2 is a possible D gene (6 bases). CDR1 is SGHTA, CDR2 FQGNSA, per germline. CDR3 length equals 15 residues. V was shortened by 6 bases and J by 2 bases, with 15 bases between the two germline ends. The CDR3 nucleotides are TGTGCCAGCAGGATTAGCGGACATATCACAGATACGCAGTATTTT. This codes for CASRISGHITDTQYF.

The chain joins TRBV27 to TRBJ1-2, with D perhaps TRBD1 (6 bases). Trimming took off 0 bases at V and 1 base at J, with 15 bases between the two ends. The CDR3 extends over 17 amino acids. Germline V CDR1 and CDR2: MNHEY, SMNVEV (reference sequence). The CDR3 nucleotides read TGTGCCAGCAGTTTATCTCTGTCGACAGGCCTTAACTATGGCTACACCTTC. Translated: CASSLSLSTGLNYGYTF.

The rearrangement uses TRBV29-1 and TRBJ2-1; 12 bases align to TRBD2. Germline CDR1 is SQVTM and CDR2 is ANQGSEA. Losses at the gene ends were 4 bases for V and 7 bases for J; bases not matched to a gene: 2. This CDR3 has 13 residues. CDR3 region: CSVALAGGNEQFF. The DNA of the CDR3 is TGCAGCGTTGCCCTAGCGGGAGGGAATGAGCAGTTCTTC.

The chain combines TRBV6-1 with TRBJ2-7; D is unclear. Germline V gene lookup returns CDR1 MNHNS and CDR2 SASEGT. The CDR3 has 13 amino acids. Deletions cut 1 base from V and 4 bases from J, with 8 bases between. CDR3 loop: CASSEGSLYEQYF. CDR3 nucleotides: TGTGCCAGCAGTGAAGGATCCCTGTACGAGCAGTACTTC.

The chain employs TRBV13 and TRBJ2-7, with no clear D. The germline gives CDR1 PRHDT, CDR2 FYEKMQ (reference sequence). The V gene lost 2 bases and the J gene lost 3 bases, with 17 bases spanning the gap. This CDR3 contains 16 residues. The chain's CDR3 is CASSLLPGPDRYEQYF. In DNA form, the CDR3 reads TGTGCCAGCAGCTTATTGCCCGGGCCCGATCGCTACGAGCAGTACTTC.

This chain links TRBV7-9 with TRBJ2-1, with D perhaps matching TRBD1 (6 bases). Trimming shortened V by 5 bases and J by 7 bases, and 6 bases separated the two germline ends. The germline V gene encodes CDR1 SEHNR and CDR2 FQNEAQ (reference sequence). The CDR3 has 11 amino acids. CDR3 amino acids: CASSQGNEQFF. Here the CDR3 DNA reads TGTGCCAGCAGCCAGGGGAATGAGCAGTTCTTC.

The chain uses TRBV19 and TRBJ2-7; D not resolved. Germline CDR1 and CDR2: LNHDA and SQIVND (reference sequence). This CDR3 spans 15 amino acids. Trimming removed 4 bases from V and 0 bases from J, with 13 bases in between. The CDR3 reads CASSKLVKSSYEQYF. In nucleotides, the CDR3 is TGTGCCAGTAGTAAGCTGGTCAAGAGCTCCTACGAGCAGTACTTC. Looking up the rest from reference TRBV19 and TRBJ2-7 gives the full variable domain: DGGITQSPKYLFRKEGQNVTLSCEQNLNHDAMYWYRQDPGQGLRLIYYSQIVNDFQKGDIAEGYSVSREKKESFPLTVTSAQKNPTAFYLCASSKLVKSSYEQYFGPGTRLTVT.

The J gene is TRBJ2-1, the V gene TRBV5-4; TRBD2 is a possible D gene (5 bases). The CDR3 has 15 residues. Trimming pared 1 base from V and 4 bases from J, leaving 12 bases between. Germline CDR1 SGHNT, CDR2 YYREEE (reference sequence). CDR3: CASSLWSSLYNEQFF. The CDR3 DNA reads TGTGCCAGCAGCTTGTGGTCTAGCTTATACAATGAGCAGTTCTTC.

This clone came up once. The chain is built from TRBV15 and TRBJ2-7; D unresolved. This CDR3 comprises 13 residues. V was shortened by 0 bases and J by 7 bases, with 10 bases between the two germline ends. Germline CDR1 and CDR2: LNHNV and YYDKDF (reference sequence). For the CDR3, the DNA is TGTGCCACCAGCAGAGATCCCTCTGGAGAGCAGTACTTC. This codes for CATSRDPSGEQYF.